What follows is one TCR beta chain and its context. Its cognate antigen is unknown. The sample belongs to a study of blood T cells in healthy people across ages. With a J-beta primer mix and a sample-barcoded 5' primer, a second PCR ran about 7 to 12 cycles. Tags on each cDNA molecule came from a template-switch adaptor with 12 random nucleotides. MiXCR was run by TCRdb on the 5' RACE reads, yielding one entry per CDR3 protein. The sample lists hundreds of thousands of distinct CDR3 sequences, roughly 64% occurring once. Whole-study findings and limits: Naive T cell percentage showed a strong correlation with the diversity of TCR beta. The authors considered diversity estimates from one million T cells to be underestimates.

CDR3 length equals 17 residues. Looked up from germline, CDR1 is DFQATT and CDR2 is SNEGSKA (reference sequence). V lost 6 bases, J lost 0 bases, and 10 bases stayed unmatched. The TCR originated in a man aged 30 to 39 in good health. Sample: blood. The V and J genes are TRBV20-1 and TRBJ2-1, with 11 positions matching TRBD2. The CDR3 reads CSAVGTSGPSSYNEQFF. The CDR3 nucleotides are TGCAGTGCGGTAGGGACTAGCGGACCGAGCTCCTACAATGAGCAGTTCTTC.